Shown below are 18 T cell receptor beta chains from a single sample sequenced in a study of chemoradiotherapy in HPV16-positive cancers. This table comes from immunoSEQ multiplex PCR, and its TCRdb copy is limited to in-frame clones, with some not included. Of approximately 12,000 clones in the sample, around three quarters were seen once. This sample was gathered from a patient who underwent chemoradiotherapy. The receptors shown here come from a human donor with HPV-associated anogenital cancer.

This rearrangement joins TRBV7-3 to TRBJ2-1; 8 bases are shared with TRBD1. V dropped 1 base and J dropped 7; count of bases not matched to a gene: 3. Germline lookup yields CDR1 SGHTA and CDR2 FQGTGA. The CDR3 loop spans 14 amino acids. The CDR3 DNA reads TGTGCCAGCAGCTTAAAAGGACAGGGTAATGAGCAGTTCTTC. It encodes CASSLKGQGNEQFF.

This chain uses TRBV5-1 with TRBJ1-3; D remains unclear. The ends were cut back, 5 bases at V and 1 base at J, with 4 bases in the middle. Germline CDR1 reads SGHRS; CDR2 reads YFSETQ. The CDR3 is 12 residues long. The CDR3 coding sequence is TGCGCCAGCAGGGAGTCTGGAAACACCATATATTTT. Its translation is CASRESGNTIYF.

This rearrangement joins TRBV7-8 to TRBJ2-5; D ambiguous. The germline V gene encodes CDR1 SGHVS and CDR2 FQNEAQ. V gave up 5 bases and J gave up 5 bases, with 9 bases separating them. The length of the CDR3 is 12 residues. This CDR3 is CASSRVAETQYF. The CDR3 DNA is TGTGCCAGCAGCCGGGTTGCCGAGACCCAGTACTTC.

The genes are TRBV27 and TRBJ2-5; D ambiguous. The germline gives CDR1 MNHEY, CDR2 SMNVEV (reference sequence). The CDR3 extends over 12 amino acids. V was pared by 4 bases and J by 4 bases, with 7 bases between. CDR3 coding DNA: TGTGCCAGCAGTTCCACGCGAGAGACCCAGTACTTC. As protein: CASSSTRETQYF.

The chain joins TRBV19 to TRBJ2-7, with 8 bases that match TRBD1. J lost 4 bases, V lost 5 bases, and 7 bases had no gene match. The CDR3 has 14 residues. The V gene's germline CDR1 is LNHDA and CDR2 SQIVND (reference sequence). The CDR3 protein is CASSEQGGAYEQYF. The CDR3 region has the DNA TGTGCCAGTAGTGAACAGGGGGGTGCATACGAGCAGTACTTC.

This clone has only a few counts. The CDR3: CASSFLGEAFF. The CDR3 DNA follows: TGTGCCAGCAGCTTTCTAGGTGAAGCTTTCTTT. The rearrangement joins TRBV5-6 to TRBJ1-1; D gene ambiguous. CDR3 size: 11 residues. V dropped 2 bases and J dropped 7 bases, with 6 bases sitting between them. The germline gives CDR1 SGHDT, CDR2 YYEEEE.

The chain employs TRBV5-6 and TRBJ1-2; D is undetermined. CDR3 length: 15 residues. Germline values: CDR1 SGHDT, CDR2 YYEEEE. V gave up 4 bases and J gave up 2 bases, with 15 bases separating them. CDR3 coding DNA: TGTGCCAGCAGCATTAGACCAGCTGCCAACTATGGCTACACCTTC. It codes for CASSIRPAANYGYTF.

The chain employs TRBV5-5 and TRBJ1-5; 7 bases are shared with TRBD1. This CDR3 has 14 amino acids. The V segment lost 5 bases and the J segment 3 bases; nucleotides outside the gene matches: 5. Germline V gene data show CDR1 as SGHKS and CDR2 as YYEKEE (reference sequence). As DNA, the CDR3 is TGTGCCAGCAGTCCGGACAGGACCAATCAGCCCCAGCATTTT. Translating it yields CASSPDRTNQPQHF. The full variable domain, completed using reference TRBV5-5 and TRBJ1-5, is DAGVTQSPTHLIKTRGQQVTLRCSPISGHKSVSWYQQVLGQGPQFIFQYYEKEERGRGNFPDRFSARQFPNYSSELNVNALLLGDSALYLCASSPDRTNQPQHFGDGTRLSIL.

The CDR3 coding sequence is TGTGCCAGCAGTTCGTGGACAGGGGCGGCTGGCTACACCTTC. Amino acid sequence: CASSSWTGAAGYTF. The chain uses TRBV28 and TRBJ1-2, with TRBD1 identical over 9 bases. Germline-derived CDR1 and CDR2 are MDHEN and SYDVKM. With V trimmed by 4 bases and J by 7 bases, 7 bases remained unmatched. This CDR3 region has 14 residues.

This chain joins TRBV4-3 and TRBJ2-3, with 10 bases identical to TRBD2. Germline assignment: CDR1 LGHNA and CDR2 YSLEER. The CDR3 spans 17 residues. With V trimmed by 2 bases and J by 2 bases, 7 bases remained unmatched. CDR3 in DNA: TGCGCCAGCAGCCAACACCTAGCGGGGGCCATCACAGATACGCAGTATTTT. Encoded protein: CASSQHLAGAITDTQYF.

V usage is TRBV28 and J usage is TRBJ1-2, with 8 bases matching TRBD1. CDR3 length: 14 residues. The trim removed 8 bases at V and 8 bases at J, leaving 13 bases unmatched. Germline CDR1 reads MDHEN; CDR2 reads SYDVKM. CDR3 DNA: TGTGCCAGCGGGGAACCGGGGACAGGAGTCGGCTACACCTTC. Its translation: CASGEPGTGVGYTF.

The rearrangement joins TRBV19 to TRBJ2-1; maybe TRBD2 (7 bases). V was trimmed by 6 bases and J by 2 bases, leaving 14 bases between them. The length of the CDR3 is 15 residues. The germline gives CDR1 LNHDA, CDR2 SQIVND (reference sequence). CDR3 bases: TGTGCCAGTAGCTCCGAGGGGGGGCCCTACAATGAGCAGTTCTTC. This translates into CASSSEGGPYNEQFF.

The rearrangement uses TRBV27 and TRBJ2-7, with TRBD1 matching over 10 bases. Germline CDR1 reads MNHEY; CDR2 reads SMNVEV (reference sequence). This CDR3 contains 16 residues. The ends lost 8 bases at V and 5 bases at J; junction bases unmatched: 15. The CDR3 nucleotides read TGTGCCAGCGACATTGGCCCGGGACAGGGGCCCCACGAGCAGTACTTC. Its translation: CASDIGPGQGPHEQYF.

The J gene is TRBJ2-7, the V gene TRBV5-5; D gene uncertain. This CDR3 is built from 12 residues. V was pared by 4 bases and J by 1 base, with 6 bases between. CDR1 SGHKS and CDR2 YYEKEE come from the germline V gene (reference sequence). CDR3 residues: CASSPRSYEQYF. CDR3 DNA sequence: TGTGCCAGCAGCCCCCGGTCCTACGAGCAGTACTTC.

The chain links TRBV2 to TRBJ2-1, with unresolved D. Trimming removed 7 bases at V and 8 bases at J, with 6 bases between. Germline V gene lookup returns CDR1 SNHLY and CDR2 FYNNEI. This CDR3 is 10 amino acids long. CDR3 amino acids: CASKGYEQFF. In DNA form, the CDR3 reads TGTGCCAGCAAGGGCTATGAGCAGTTCTTC.

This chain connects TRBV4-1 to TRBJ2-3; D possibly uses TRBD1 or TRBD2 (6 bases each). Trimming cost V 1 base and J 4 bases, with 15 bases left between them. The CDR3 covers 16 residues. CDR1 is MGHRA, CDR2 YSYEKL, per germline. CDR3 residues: CASSQVPFRGPDTQYF. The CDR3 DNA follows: TGCGCCAGCAGCCAAGTCCCGTTCCGGGGGCCAGATACGCAGTATTTT.

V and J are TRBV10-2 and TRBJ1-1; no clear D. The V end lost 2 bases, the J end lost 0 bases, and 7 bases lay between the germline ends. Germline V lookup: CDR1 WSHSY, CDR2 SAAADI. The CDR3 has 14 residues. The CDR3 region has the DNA TGCGCCAGCAGTGAGACAGCTCTGAACACTGAAGCTTTCTTT. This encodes CASSETALNTEAFF.

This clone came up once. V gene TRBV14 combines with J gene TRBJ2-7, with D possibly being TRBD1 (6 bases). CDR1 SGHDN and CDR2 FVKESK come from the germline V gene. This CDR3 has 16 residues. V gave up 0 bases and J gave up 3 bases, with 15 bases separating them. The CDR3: CASSQDGTGPVYEQYF. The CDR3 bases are TGTGCCAGCAGCCAAGATGGTACAGGGCCCGTCTACGAGCAGTACTTC.